This is a list of T cell receptor beta chains from one sample in a study of control samples from healthy donors and cancer patients. Profiled with immunoSEQ multiplex PCR; TCRdb holds only in-frame clones, not every one. The sample lists 100,000 to 150,000 clones, about 92% occurring once. The sample consisted of PBMCs. These TCRs come from a man older than 75 with head and neck cancer. CDR3s leave out the opening cysteine and the closing phenylalanine or tryptophan. Each record gives: J gene, V gene, CDR3 protein.

TRBJ1-4,TRBV27,ASSPRREEKLF
TRBJ2-5,TRBV10-3,AISEISVETQY
TRBJ2-7,TRBV9,ASSVGGNSGTHEQY
TRBJ1-2,TRBV9,ASSAHSYGYT
TRBJ1-2,TRBV6-1,ASSEALGVGGYT
TRBJ2-3,TRBV5-1,ASSLVSRDTQY
TRBJ2-5,TRBV2,ASSGNGQETQY
TRBJ2-2,TRBV5-1,ASSFHRDRAYTGELF
TRBJ2-3,TRBV10-3,AIGASSTDTQY
TRBJ2-1,TRBV5-1,ASSLAQTSGSYNEQF
TRBJ2-5,TRBV29-1,SVERRREAQY
TRBJ2-2,TRBV2,ASWGGGNTGELF
TRBJ1-6,TRBV5-8,ASSFKDSNSPLH
TRBJ1-5,TRBV11-2,ASSRTFGNQPQH
TRBJ2-3,TRBV19,ASSGTSGSTDTQY
TRBJ2-7,TRBV3-1/TRBV3-2,ASSQGQGVTSYEQY
TRBJ2-7,TRBV27,ASSLMRTSGLYEQY
TRBJ1-2,TRBV30,AWSPDRGMLGYT
TRBJ1-1,TRBV9,ASSIYRGSIGEAF
TRBJ1-2,TRBV12-3/TRBV12-4,ASSPDRPYGYT
TRBJ2-7,TRBV5-1,ASSLGSPYEQY
TRBJ2-1,TRBV4-1,ASSQDWQRSYNEQF
TRBJ2-2,TRBV6-4,ASSRTSGNTGELF